This T cell receptor (beta chain) was sequenced for a study of cytotoxic CD8 clonotypes in ibrutinib-treated CLL. Across the whole study: Researchers reported approximately twelve relapsed/refractory and some 14 treatment-naive patients, 17 to 18 of them IGHV unmutated. The study's findings and limits: Clonality correlated strongly with circulating CD8+ T cells and exceeded age-matched healthy donors at baseline. A rise in clonality was seen at ibrutinib response, and a fall back toward baseline was seen at progression. Progressing and sustained-remission patients had different sampling times.

With 5 bases removed from V and 3 bases from J, the gap between germline ends came to 21 bases. CDR1 is SGHVS, CDR2 FQNEAQ, per germline. The CDR3 has 17 residues. Produced via immunoSEQ multiplex PCR; TCRdb's table is partial and in-frame only. This table holds some 290,000 clones, around four fifths found once. As for this clone: Its antigen is as yet unknown.

Specimen: PBMCs, collected before ibrutinib treatment. The genes are TRBV7-8 and TRBJ2-3; D is possibly TRBD1 (5 bases). The receptor's source is a human donor with chronic lymphocytic leukemia. CDR3 bases: TGTGCCAGCAGCCCCCCTACTCGGGCGAAGGGGACAGATACGCAGTATTTT. As protein: CASSPPTRAKGTDTQYF. The complete variable domain, with remaining parts taken from reference TRBV7-8 and TRBJ2-3, reads GAGVSQSPRYKVAKRGQDVALRCDPISGHVSLFWYQQALGQGPEFLTYFQNEAQLDKSGLPSDRFFAERPEGSVSTLKIQRTQQEDSAVYLCASSPPTRAKGTDTQYFGPGTRLTVL.